The T cell receptor (beta chain) described here comes from a study of molecular identifiers for immune sequencing clone quantification. Across the whole study: With replicates, the RNA of 20,000 or 100,000 naive CD8 cells was split five ways and four were sequenced. Broader study findings: Spiked Jurkat TCR RNA equal to one cell could reportedly be picked out among 800,000 to 1,000,000 naive cells. Clones that had above 20 RNA copies took up over 99% of effector molecules but under 1% in naive cells.

TCRdb re-called the PCR reads through MiXCR, storing one row per CDR3 protein. The sample shows about 640,000 distinct CDR3 sequences, roughly 21% of them seen only once. This clonotype has a count of ten or more. What it recognizes is unknown. Libraries of naive CD8 T cells were made from 20,000 to 1,000,000 sorted cells. They used 10%, 30% or 50% RNA. The clonotype comes from a human donor in good health. Some libraries in this study had Jurkat cell RNA spiked in. Sequencing was carried out using naive CD8+ T cells from blood, with Jurkat cell RNA spiked in. Subset indicated: FACS-sorted CD8+CD4-CCR7+CD45RA+ naive T cells.

Here the CDR3 reads CASTTGVNTEAFF. The CDR3 nucleotides read TGCGCCAGCACCACAGGGGTCAACACTGAAGCTTTCTTT. The chain links TRBV10-2 to TRBJ1-1; TRBD1 matches 7 bases. The germline gives CDR1 WSHSY, CDR2 SAAADI. The V and J ends lost 7 bases and 2 bases, in that order; junction bases with no gene match: 4. This CDR3 comprises 13 residues.